The clone carrying this T cell receptor beta chain has at least ten counts. The data belong to a study of regulatory T cells in long-lasting Graves disease. The authors built TCR beta libraries using iRepertoire HTBI primers and Arm-PCR of CDR3 regions. MiXCR, applied by TCRdb to the multiplex PCR reads, yields one record per CDR3 protein. The data hold about 620,000 distinct CDR3 sequences, with roughly 15% observed a single time. V was shortened by 7 bases and J by 2 bases, with 12 bases between the two germline ends. This CDR3 contains 13 residues. Per the germline V gene, CDR1 is MDHEN and CDR2 is SYDVKM. Time point of the sample: newly diagnosed GD, antithyroid drugs for less than 3 months. PBMC-extracted RNA yielded the TCR library. This sample was shared with a second study, whose subject was T cells in Graves' hyperthyroidism and ophthalmopathy.

The chain is built from TRBV28 and TRBJ2-7; D not certain. The TCR originated in a woman younger than 45 with Graves disease. Sequencing was performed on peripheral blood mononuclear cells (PBMCs), taken at new diagnosis, from a patient treated with antithyroid drugs. For the CDR3, the DNA is TGTGCCAGCACCCTAGACGACGCCTACGAGCAGTACTTC. Its protein is CASTLDDAYEQYF. The whole variable domain, remainder taken from reference TRBV28 and TRBJ2-7, is DVKVTQSSRYLVKRTGEKVFLECVQDMDHENMFWYRQDPGLGLRLIYFSYDVKMKEKGDIPEGYSVSREKKERFSLILESASTNQTSMYLCASTLDDAYEQYFGPGTRLTVT.